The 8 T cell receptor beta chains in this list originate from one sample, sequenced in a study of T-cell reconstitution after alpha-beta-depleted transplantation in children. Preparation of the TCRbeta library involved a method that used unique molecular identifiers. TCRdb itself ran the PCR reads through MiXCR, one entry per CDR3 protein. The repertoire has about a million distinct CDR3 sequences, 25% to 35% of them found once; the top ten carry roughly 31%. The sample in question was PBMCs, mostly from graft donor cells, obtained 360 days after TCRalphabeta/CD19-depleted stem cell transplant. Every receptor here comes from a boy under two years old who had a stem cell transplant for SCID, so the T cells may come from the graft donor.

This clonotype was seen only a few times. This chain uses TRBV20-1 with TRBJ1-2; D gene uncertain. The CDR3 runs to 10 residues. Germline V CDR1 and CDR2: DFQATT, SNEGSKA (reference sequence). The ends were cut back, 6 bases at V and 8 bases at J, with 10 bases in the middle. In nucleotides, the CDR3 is TGCAGTGCGGACGGTGGGGGCTACACCTTC. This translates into CSADGGGYTF.

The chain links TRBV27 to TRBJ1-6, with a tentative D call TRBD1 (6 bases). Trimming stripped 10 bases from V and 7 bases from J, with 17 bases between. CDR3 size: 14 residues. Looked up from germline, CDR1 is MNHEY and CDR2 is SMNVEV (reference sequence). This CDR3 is CATRAPGTNSPLHF. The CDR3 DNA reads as TGTGCCACAAGGGCCCCGGGGACAAATTCACCCCTCCACTTT.

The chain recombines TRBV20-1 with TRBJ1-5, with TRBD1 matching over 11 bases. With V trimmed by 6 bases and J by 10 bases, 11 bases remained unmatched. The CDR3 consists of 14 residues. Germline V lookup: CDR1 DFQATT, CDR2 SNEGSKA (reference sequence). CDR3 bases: TGCAGTGCCATAGCCGGGACAGGGGGTTCCCCCCAGCATTTT. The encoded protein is CSAIAGTGGSPQHF.

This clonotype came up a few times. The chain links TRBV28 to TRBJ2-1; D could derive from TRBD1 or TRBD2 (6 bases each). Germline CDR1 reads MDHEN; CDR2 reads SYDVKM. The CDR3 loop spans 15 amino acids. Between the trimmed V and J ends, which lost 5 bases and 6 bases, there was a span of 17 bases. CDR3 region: CASSPQGRGANEQFF. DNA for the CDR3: TGTGCCAGCAGTCCTCAGGGTAGGGGGGCCAATGAGCAGTTCTTC.

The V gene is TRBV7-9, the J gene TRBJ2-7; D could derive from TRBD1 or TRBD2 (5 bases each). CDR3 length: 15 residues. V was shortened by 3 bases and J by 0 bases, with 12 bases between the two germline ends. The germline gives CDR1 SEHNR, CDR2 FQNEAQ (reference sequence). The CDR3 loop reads CASSLWDASSYEQYF. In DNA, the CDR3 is TGTGCCAGCAGCTTGTGGGACGCCAGCTCCTACGAGCAGTACTTC.

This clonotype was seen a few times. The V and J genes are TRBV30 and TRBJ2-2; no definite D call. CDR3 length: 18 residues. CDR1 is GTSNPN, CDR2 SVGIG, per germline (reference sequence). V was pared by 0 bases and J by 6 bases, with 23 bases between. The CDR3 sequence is CAWSVHPPHGGVAGELFF. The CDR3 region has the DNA TGTGCCTGGAGTGTACATCCCCCACATGGTGGGGTCGCCGGGGAGCTGTTTTTT. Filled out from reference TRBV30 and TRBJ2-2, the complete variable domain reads SQTIHQWPATLVQPVGSPLSLECTVEGTSNPNLYWYRQAAGRGLQLLFYSVGIGQISSEVPQNLSASRPQDRQFILSSKKLLLSDSGFYLCAWSVHPPHGGVAGELFFGEGSRLTVL.

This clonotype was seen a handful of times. The CDR3 sequence: CASSFSAAMNTEAFF. In DNA, the CDR3 is TGTGCCAGCAGTTTCTCGGCCGCTATGAACACTGAAGCTTTCTTT. The chain couples TRBV27 to TRBJ1-1; no clear D gene. The V gene lost 3 bases and the J gene lost 0 bases, with 11 bases spanning the gap. The V gene's germline CDR1 is MNHEY and CDR2 SMNVEV (reference sequence). The CDR3 extends over 15 amino acids.

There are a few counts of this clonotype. The chain's CDR3 is CASSRDLQETQYF. CDR3 nucleotides: TGTGCCAGCAGTCGGGACCTTCAAGAGACCCAGTACTTC. This chain joins TRBV14 and TRBJ2-5; D possibly uses TRBD1 or TRBD2 (5 bases each). There are 13 residues in the CDR3. Germline lookup yields CDR1 SGHDN and CDR2 FVKESK. V was shortened by 6 bases and J by 2 bases, with 10 bases between the two germline ends.